The T cell receptor beta chain under discussion was sequenced for a study of control samples from healthy donors and cancer patients. TCRdb keeps only in-frame clones here, not all; method: immunoSEQ multiplex PCR. The table shows fewer than 20,000 clones, with about four fifths occurring only once. The CDR3 is made up of 14 amino acids. Trimming took off 4 bases at V and 8 bases at J, with 15 bases between the two ends. Germline values: CDR1 LGHNA, CDR2 YSLEER. This TCR came from a man older than 75 with head and neck cancer. This chain joins TRBV4-3 and TRBJ2-1, with a possible D match to TRBD2 (5 bases). Material for sequencing was PBMCs. The CDR3 DNA is TGCGCCAGCAGCCGCGGTGGTTCCGGGGATGAGCAGTTCTTC. Encoded protein: CASSRGGSGDEQFF.